This TCR beta chain was captured by sequencing in a study of blood T cell repertoires in COVID-19. Across the study: Researchers got acute and convalescent COVID-19 samples from the United States, Italy and Spain.

Original handling: Amplified reference gene primers provided the basis for estimating nucleated cell counts. Data came from immunoSEQ multiplex PCR; TCRdb stores just in-frame clones and leaves some out. V and J calls and clone size are given by that table; D and trimming were obtained from the DNA. The sample contains nearly 400,000 clones, roughly 91% of which appear only once. Individuals drawn from around 25 US areas were roughly 18 to 95 years old. Cohort 3 recovery required two negative PCRs, clearance, or symptom resolution. This clone was found once. V gave up 1 base and J gave up 7 bases; unmatched junction bases: 16. CDR3 length: 18 amino acids. Germline CDR1 and CDR2: SEHNR and FQNEAQ (reference sequence).

The rearrangement joins TRBV7-9 to TRBJ1-1, with TRBD1 matching 9 bases. The sample was PBMCs or T cells enriched from blood (not recorded which). The clonotype comes from a woman aged 30 to 39 who had recovered from COVID-19. In DNA, the CDR3 is TGTGCCAGCAGCTTAGGGCCTTTGAGATCGAGGACAGGGGATGAAGCTTTCTTT. Translated: CASSLGPLRSRTGDEAFF. The full variable domain, in which reference TRBV7-9 and TRBJ1-1 provide the parts outside the CDR3, is DTGVSQNPRHKITKRGQNVTFRCDPISEHNRLYWYRQTLGQGPEFLTYFQNEAQLEKSRLLSDRFSAERPKGSFSTLEIQRTEQGDSAMYLCASSLGPLRSRTGDEAFFGQGTRLTVV.